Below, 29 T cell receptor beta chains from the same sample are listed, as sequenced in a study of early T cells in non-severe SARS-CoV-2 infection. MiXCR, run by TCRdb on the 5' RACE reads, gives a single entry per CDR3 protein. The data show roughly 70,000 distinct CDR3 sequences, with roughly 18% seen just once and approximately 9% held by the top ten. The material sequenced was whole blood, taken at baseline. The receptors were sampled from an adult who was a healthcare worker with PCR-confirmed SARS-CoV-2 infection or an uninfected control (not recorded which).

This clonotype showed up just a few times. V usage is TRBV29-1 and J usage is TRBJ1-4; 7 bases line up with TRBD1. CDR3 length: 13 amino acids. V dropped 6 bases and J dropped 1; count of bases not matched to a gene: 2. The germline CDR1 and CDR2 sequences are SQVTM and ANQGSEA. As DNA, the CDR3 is TGCAGCGTCCGGACAGGAACTAATGAAAAACTGTTTTTT. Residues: CSVRTGTNEKLFF.

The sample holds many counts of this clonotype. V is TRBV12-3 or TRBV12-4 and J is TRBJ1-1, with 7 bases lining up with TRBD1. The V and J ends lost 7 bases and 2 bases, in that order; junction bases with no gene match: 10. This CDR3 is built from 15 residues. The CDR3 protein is CASTPHRGKNTEAFF. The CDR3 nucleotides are TGTGCCAGCACCCCCCACAGGGGAAAAAACACTGAAGCTTTCTTT.

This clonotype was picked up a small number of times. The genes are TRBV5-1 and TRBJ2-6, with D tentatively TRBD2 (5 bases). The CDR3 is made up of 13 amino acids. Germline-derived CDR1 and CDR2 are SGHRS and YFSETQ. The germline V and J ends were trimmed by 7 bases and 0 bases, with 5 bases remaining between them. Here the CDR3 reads CASRDSGANVLTF. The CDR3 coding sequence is TGCGCCAGCCGGGACTCTGGGGCCAACGTCCTGACTTTC.

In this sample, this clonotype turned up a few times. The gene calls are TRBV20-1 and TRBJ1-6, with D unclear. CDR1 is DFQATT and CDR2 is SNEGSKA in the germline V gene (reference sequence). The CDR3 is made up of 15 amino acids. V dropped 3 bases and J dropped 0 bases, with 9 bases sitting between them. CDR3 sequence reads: CSAREGNSYNSPLHF. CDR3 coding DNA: TGCAGTGCTAGGGAAGGCAACTCCTATAATTCACCCCTCCACTTT.

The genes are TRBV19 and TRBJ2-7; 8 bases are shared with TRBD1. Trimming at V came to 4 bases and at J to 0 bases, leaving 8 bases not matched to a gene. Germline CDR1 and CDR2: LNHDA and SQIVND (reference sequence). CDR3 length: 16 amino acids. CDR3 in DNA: TGTGCCAGTAGTACGAAGGGACAGGCTTCCTCCTACGAGCAGTACTTC. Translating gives CASSTKGQASSYEQYF.

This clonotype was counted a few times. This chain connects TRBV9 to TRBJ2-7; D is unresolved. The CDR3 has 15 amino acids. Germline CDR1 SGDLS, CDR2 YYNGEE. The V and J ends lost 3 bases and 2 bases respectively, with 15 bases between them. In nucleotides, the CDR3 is TGTGCCAGCAGCGGTATGGGCGGTACAACCTACGAGCAGTACTTC. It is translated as CASSGMGGTTYEQYF.

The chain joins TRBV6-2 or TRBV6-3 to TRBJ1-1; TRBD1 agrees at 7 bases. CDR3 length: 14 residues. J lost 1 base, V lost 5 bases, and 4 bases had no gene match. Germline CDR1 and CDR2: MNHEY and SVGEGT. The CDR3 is CASSLQGRNTEAFF. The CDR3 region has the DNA TGTGCCAGCAGTCTACAGGGGAGGAACACTGAAGCTTTCTTT.

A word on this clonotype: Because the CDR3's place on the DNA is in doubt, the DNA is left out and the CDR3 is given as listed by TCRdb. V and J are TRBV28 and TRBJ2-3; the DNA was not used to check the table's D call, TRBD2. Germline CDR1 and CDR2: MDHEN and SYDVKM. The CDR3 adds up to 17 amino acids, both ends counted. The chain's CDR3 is CASSSSWLAGSTDTQYF.

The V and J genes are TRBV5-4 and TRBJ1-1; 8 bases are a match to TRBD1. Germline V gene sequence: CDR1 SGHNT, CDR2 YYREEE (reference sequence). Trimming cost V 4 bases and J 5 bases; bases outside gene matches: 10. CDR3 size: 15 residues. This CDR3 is CASSGRTGMVTEAFF. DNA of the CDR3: TGTGCCAGCAGCGGACGGACAGGGATGGTGACTGAAGCTTTCTTT.

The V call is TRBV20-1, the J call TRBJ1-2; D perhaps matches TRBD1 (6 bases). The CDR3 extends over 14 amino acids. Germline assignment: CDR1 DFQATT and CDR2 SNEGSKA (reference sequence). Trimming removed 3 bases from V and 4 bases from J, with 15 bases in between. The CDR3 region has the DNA TGCAGTGCTAGGAGGAATGGACAGAGCTATGGCTACACCTTC. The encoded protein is CSARRNGQSYGYTF.

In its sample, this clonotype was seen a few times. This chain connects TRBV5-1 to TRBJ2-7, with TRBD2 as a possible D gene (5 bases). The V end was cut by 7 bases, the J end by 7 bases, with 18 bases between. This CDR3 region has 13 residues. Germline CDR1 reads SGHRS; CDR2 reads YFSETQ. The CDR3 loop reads CASRWFGSQEQYF. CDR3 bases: TGCGCCAGCCGGTGGTTTGGGAGTCAGGAGCAGTACTTC.

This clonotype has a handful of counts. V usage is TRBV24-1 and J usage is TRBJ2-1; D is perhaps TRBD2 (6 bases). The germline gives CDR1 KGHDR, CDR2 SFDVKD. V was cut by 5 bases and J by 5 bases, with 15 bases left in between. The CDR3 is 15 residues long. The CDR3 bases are TGTGCCACCAGTGGAAGGGCTAGCGTAAACAATGAGCAGTTCTTC. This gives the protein CATSGRASVNNEQFF.

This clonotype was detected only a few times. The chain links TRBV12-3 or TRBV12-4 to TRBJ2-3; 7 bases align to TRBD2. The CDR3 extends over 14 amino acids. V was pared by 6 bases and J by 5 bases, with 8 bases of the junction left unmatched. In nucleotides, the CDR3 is TGTGCCAGCAGCCAACTCGTAGCGGGAGATACGCAGTATTTT. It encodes CASSQLVAGDTQYF.

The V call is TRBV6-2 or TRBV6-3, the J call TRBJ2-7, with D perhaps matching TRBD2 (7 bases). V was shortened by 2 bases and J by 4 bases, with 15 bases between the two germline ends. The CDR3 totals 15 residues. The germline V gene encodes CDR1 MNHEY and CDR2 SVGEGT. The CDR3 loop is CASSYPAGARYEQYF. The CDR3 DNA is TGTGCCAGCAGTTACCCCGCGGGGGCGCGTTACGAGCAGTACTTC.

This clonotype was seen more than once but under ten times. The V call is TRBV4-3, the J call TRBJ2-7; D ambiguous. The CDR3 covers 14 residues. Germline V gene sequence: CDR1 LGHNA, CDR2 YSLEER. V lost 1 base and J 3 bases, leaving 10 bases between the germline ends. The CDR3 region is CASSQARWGYEQYF. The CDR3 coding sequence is TGCGCCAGCAGCCAAGCTCGTTGGGGCTACGAGCAGTACTTC.

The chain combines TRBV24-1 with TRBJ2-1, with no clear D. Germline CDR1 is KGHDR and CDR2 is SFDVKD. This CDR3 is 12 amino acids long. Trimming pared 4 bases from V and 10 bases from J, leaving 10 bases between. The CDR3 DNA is TGTGCCACCAGTGACTATAGCCAGGAGCAGTTCTTC. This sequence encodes CATSDYSQEQFF.

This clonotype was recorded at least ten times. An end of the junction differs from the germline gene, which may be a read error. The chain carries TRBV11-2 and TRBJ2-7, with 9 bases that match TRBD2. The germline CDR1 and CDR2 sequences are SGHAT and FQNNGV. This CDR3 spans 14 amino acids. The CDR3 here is CASRLAGVAYEQYF. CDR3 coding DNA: TGTGCCAGCAGGTTAGCGGGAGTCGCCTACGAGCAGTACTTC. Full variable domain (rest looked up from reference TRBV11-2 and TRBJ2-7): EAGVAQSPRYKIIEKRQSVAFWCNPISGHATLYWYQQILGQGPKLLIQFQNNGVVDDSQLPKDRFSAERLKGVDSTLKIQPAKLEDSAVYLCASRLAGVAYEQYFGPGTRLTVT.

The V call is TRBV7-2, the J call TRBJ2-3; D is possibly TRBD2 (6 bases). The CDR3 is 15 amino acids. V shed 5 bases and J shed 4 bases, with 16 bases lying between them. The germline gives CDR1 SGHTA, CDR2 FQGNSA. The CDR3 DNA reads TGTGCCAGCAGCCCAAAGACTAGTTTTGCAGATACGCAGTATTTT. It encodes CASSPKTSFADTQYF.

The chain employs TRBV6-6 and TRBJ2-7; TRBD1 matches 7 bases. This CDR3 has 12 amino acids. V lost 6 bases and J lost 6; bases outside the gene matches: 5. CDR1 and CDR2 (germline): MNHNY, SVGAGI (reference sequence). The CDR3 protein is CASSNTGAEQYF. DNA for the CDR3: TGTGCCAGCAGCAACACAGGGGCCGAGCAGTACTTC.

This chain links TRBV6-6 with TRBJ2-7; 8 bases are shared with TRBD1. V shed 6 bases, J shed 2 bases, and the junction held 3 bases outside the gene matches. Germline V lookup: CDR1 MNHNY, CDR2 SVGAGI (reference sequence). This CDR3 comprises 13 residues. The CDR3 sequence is CASSKGQAYEQYF. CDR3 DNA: TGTGCCAGCAGCAAGGGACAGGCCTACGAGCAGTACTTC.

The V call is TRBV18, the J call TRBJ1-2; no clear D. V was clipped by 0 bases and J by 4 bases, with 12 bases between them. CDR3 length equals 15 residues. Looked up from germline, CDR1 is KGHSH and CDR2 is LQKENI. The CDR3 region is CASSPPEKNRYGYTF. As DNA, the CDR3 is TGTGCCAGCTCACCACCGGAGAAAAACCGCTATGGCTACACCTTC.

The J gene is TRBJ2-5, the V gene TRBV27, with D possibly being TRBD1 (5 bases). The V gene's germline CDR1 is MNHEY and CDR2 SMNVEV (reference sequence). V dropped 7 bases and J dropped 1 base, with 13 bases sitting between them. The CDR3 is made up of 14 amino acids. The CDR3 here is CASNAPGRQETQYF. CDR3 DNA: TGTGCCAGCAATGCCCCAGGGCGCCAAGAGACCCAGTACTTC.

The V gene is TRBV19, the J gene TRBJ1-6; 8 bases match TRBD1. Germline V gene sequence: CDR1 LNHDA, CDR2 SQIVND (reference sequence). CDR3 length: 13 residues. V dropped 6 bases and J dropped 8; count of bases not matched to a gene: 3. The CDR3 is CASRGTGYSPLHF. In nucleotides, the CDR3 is TGTGCCAGTAGGGGGACAGGATATTCACCCCTCCACTTT.

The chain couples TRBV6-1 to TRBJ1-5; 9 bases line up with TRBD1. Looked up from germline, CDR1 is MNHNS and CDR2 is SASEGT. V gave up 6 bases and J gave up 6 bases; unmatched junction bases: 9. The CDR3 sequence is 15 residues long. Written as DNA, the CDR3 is TGTGCCAGCAGAAGGGACAGGGAGAGGGGTCAGCCCCAGCATTTT. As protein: CASRRDRERGQPQHF.

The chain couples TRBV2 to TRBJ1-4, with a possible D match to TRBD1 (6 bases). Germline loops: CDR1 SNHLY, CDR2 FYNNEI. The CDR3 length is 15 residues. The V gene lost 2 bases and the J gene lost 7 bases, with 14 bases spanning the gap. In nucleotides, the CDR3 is TGTGCCAGCAGTGAATCGGGAGGGGGAAGTGAAAAACTGTTTTTT. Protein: CASSESGGGSEKLFF. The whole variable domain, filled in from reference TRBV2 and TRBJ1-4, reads EPEVTQTPSHQVTQMGQEVILRCVPISNHLYFYWYRQILGQKVEFLVSFYNNEISEKSEIFDDQFSVERPDGSNFTLKIRSTKLEDSAMYFCASSESGGGSEKLFFGSGTQLSVL.

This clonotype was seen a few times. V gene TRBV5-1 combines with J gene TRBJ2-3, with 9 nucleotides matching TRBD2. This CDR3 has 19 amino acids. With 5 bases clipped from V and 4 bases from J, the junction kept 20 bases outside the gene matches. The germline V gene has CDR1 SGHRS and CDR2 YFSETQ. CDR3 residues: CASRPTSGRQLPGPDTQYF. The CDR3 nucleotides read TGCGCCAGCAGGCCGACTAGCGGAAGACAACTCCCGGGGCCAGATACGCAGTATTTT.

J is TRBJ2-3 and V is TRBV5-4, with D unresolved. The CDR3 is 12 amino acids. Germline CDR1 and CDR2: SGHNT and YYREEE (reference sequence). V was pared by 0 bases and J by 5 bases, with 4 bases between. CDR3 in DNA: TGTGCCAGCAGCTTGGTGAGAGATACGCAGTATTTT. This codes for CASSLVRDTQYF.

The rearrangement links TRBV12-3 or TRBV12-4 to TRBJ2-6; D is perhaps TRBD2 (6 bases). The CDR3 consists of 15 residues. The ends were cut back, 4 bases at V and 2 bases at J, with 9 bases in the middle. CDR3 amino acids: CASSWRGTGANVLTF. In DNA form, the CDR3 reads TGTGCCAGCAGTTGGCGGGGTACTGGGGCCAACGTCCTGACTTTC.

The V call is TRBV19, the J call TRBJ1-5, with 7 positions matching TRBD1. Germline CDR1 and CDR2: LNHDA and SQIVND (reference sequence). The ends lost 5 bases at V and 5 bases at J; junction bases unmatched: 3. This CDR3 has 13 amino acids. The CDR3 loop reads CASSDRVHQPQHF. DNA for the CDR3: TGTGCCAGTAGTGACAGGGTTCATCAGCCCCAGCATTTT.